Given below is one T cell receptor (beta chain) in context. The data were obtained in a study of blood T cell repertoires in COVID-19. On the study more broadly: Both acute and convalescent COVID-19 samples were obtained from the United States, Italy and Spain.

The repertoire was sequenced with immunoSEQ multiplex PCR; TCRdb's copy has only in-frame clones and lacks some. The table shows about 140,000 clones, with about 80% occurring only once. The germline V gene encodes CDR1 LGHDT and CDR2 YNNKEL (reference sequence). The junction had 8 bases not matched to a gene; V was cut back by 7 bases and J by 4 bases. The CDR3 length is 14 residues. Sample: peripheral blood. The rearrangement links TRBV3-1 (or the pseudogene TRBV3-2) to TRBJ2-7, with 9 bases aligning to TRBD2. The receptor was isolated from a woman aged 55 to 70 with acute or convalescent COVID-19. CDR3 sequence (DNA): TGTGCCAGCACCAAGCCTAGCGGGAATTACGAGCAGTACTTC. Amino acids: CASTKPSGNYEQYF.